The next 29 T cell receptor beta chains were all read from a single sample in a study of spatial heterogeneity in lung cancer. Study-level results: Tumor mutation count correlated with how many alpha and beta TCRs expanded intratumorally.

Time point specified: sample taken at primary tumor resection. For these receptors, no antigen is known. TCRdb re-analysed the 5' RACE reads in MiXCR, keeping a single row per CDR3 protein. The table lists approximately 7,600 distinct CDR3 sequences, around 14% of them singletons. The specimen was lung tumor tissue, collected at surgery. These receptors all stem from a female donor with early-stage non-small cell lung cancer.

By share of the sample, this clonotype is medium-sized (0.01 to 0.1%). This beta chain came through as a stray read in a library set up for alpha chains, and its size says little. The rearrangement links TRBV19 to TRBJ2-3; 8 bases are a match to TRBD2. The germline CDR1 and CDR2 sequences are LNHDA and SQIVND (reference sequence). After removal of 4 bases from V and 4 bases from J, the junction contained 7 bases not matched to a gene. The CDR3 totals 15 residues. CDR3: CASSNRGGNSDTQYF. CDR3 DNA: TGTGCCAGTAGTAACCGCGGGGGGAATTCAGATACGCAGTATTTT.

This clonotype qualifies as medium-sized. A library made for alpha chains picked up this beta chain off target, so its size means little. This chain connects TRBV6-2 or TRBV6-3 to TRBJ1-2; 9 bases are shared with TRBD1. The junction had 4 bases not matched to a gene; V was cut back by 2 bases and J by 3 bases. CDR3 length equals 15 residues. Germline CDR1 is MNHEY and CDR2 is SVGEGT. CDR3 sequence reads: CASSYRRQGDYGYTF. The CDR3 coding sequence is TGTGCCAGCAGTTACCGGAGACAGGGGGACTATGGCTACACCTTC.

This clonotype qualifies as medium-sized. The library was designed around alpha chains, so this beta chain is a stray read whose abundance carries little weight. The CDR3 DNA reads as TGTGCCCATACCAGCGGGACCACAGATACGCAGTATTTT. It translates to CAHTSGTTDTQYF. The gene calls are TRBV28 and TRBJ2-3; 7 bases agree with TRBD2. CDR1 is MDHEN, CDR2 SYDVKM, per germline. V was clipped by 11 bases and J by 2 bases; unmatched bases: 7. The CDR3 length is 13 residues.

This clonotype was seen at least ten times. A library made for alpha chains picked up this beta chain off target, so its size means little. This chain connects TRBV6-2 or TRBV6-3 to TRBJ2-6; D unclear. V shed 2 bases and J shed 4 bases, with 9 bases lying between them. The CDR3 length is 15 residues. Germline V gives CDR1 MNHEY, CDR2 SVGEGT. CDR3 DNA sequence: TGTGCCAGCAGTTACCCCCAGGAAGGGGCCAACGTCCTGACTTTC. Translation: CASSYPQEGANVLTF.

There are many counts of this clonotype. This beta chain lies outside the target of a library built for alpha chains; its clone size means little. The CDR3: CASSEFGTGNQPQHF. The CDR3 DNA is TGTGCCAGCAGTGAATTTGGGACAGGGAATCAGCCCCAGCATTTT. The gene calls are TRBV2 and TRBJ1-5; 9 bases line up with TRBD1. The CDR3 runs to 15 residues. Germline trimming cut 2 bases from V and 4 bases from J; bases unmatched to any gene: 3. CDR1 is SNHLY and CDR2 is FYNNEI in the germline V gene.

By share, this clonotype ranks as medium-sized. This beta chain is an unintended read in a library built for alpha chains; its size means little. The chain joins TRBV12-3 or TRBV12-4 to TRBJ2-3; TRBD1 agrees at 11 bases. The CDR3 spans 19 residues. The junction had 14 bases not matched to a gene; V was cut back by 6 bases and J by 0 bases. This chain's CDR3 is CASRGQGASRYLSTDTQYF. CDR3 bases: TGTGCCAGCAGAGGACAGGGGGCGAGTCGCTACCTCAGCACAGATACGCAGTATTTT.

This clonotype was recorded at least ten times. Being off target in a library aimed at alpha chains, this beta chain has a size of little meaning. This chain connects TRBV20-1 to TRBJ2-2; D tentatively fits TRBD1 or TRBD2 (5 bases each). This CDR3 is 15 amino acids long. V lost 5 bases and J 1 base, leaving 14 bases between the germline ends. Per the germline V gene, CDR1 is DFQATT and CDR2 is SNEGSKA (reference sequence). The CDR3 sequence is CSAESGTGNTGELFF. The CDR3 nucleotides are TGCAGTGCTGAGTCCGGGACGGGGAACACCGGGGAGCTGTTTTTT.

Sample share makes this clonotype medium-sized. This beta chain is an unintended read in a library built for alpha chains; its size means little. The rearrangement joins TRBV7-2 to TRBJ2-7; D may be TRBD1 (5 bases). This CDR3 is built from 13 residues. Trimming shortened V by 4 bases and J by 2 bases, and 9 bases separated the two germline ends. The V gene's germline CDR1 is SGHTA and CDR2 FQGNSA. CDR3 in amino acids: CASSWTPTYEQYF. The CDR3 DNA sequence: TGTGCCAGCAGCTGGACACCCACCTACGAGCAGTACTTC.

There are many counts of this clonotype. Found in a library prepared for alpha chains, this beta chain is an off-target read, and its abundance has little meaning. The chain has TRBV3-1 and TRBJ2-2, with 9 nucleotides matching TRBD1. The CDR3 is made up of 17 amino acids. Trimming removed 4 bases from V and 5 bases from J; junction bases left unmatched: 11. The germline gives CDR1 LGHDT, CDR2 YNNKEL (reference sequence). DNA for the CDR3: TGTGCCAGCAGCCGGGCCCTTGGGACAGGGAAGACCGGGGAGCTGTTTTTT. This translates into CASSRALGTGKTGELFF.

This clonotype qualifies as medium-sized. The library was designed around alpha chains, so this beta chain is a stray read whose abundance carries little weight. The chain recombines TRBV6-5 with TRBJ2-7; D is possibly TRBD1 (6 bases). Germline assignment: CDR1 MNHEY and CDR2 SVGAGI. The CDR3 extends over 15 amino acids. V was shortened by 7 bases and J by 2 bases, with 18 bases between the two germline ends. For the CDR3, the DNA is TGTGCCAGCAATCCACAGGGAACCCCTCCCTACGAGCAGTACTTC. It encodes CASNPQGTPPYEQYF.

This clonotype is labeled as medium-sized (0.01 to 0.1%). This beta chain appears as a stray read in a library generated for alpha chains; its size is not informative. The CDR3 DNA sequence: TGTGCCAGCAGCTTAGCTTTAGGACAGGGCTCTGGCTACACCTTC. It codes for CASSLALGQGSGYTF. V gene TRBV7-2 combines with J gene TRBJ1-2, with TRBD1 matching over 8 bases. This CDR3 has 15 residues. The J segment lost 7 bases and the V segment lost 0 bases, leaving 7 bases of the junction unmatched. Germline V gene sequence: CDR1 SGHTA, CDR2 FQGNSA.

Within the sample, this clonotype is medium-sized. This beta chain is a stray sequence in a library constructed for alpha chains; its clone size is not meaningful. CDR3 residues: CASRPPGGSGELFF. The CDR3 nucleotides read TGTGCCAGCAGACCCCCTGGGGGTAGCGGGGAGCTGTTTTTT. The genes are TRBV6-5 and TRBJ2-2, with D perhaps TRBD1 or TRBD2 (5 bases each). Germline-derived CDR1 and CDR2 are MNHEY and SVGAGI. The CDR3 runs to 14 residues. Trimming left V 6 bases short and J 7 bases short, with 15 bases between.

In its sample, this clonotype is medium-sized. Because this beta chain is a stray read in a library intended to capture alpha chains, its abundance should not be given much weight. V gene TRBV15 combines with J gene TRBJ2-1; 11 bases are shared with TRBD1. The CDR3 covers 15 residues. The ends lost 6 bases at V and 7 bases at J; junction bases unmatched: 8. Germline V CDR1 and CDR2: LNHNV, YYDKDF (reference sequence). The CDR3 DNA reads as TGTGCCACCAGGGTACTAGGGACAGGGGGGAATGAGCAGTTCTTC. Protein product: CATRVLGTGGNEQFF.

By its share, this clonotype is medium-sized. A library prepared for alpha chains yielded this beta chain as an off-target read; its size is of little meaning. The CDR3 loop reads CASSGVSGRGASPLHF. In DNA form, the CDR3 reads TGCGCCAGCAGTGGGGTGAGTGGCAGGGGGGCTTCACCCCTCCACTTT. The chain joins TRBV4-1 to TRBJ1-6, with 7 bases fitting TRBD1. The CDR3 consists of 16 residues. The V segment lost 6 bases and the J segment 9 bases; nucleotides outside the gene matches: 14. Germline CDR1 MGHRA, CDR2 YSYEKL.

A remark on this clonotype: The size of this beta chain means little, since it is a stray read in a library made for alpha chains. The chain has TRBV20-1 and TRBJ1-6, with D uncertain. This CDR3 spans 11 amino acids. Germline CDR1 reads DFQATT; CDR2 reads SNEGSKA (reference sequence). Between the trimmed V and J ends, which lost 3 bases and 15 bases, there was a span of 12 bases. CDR3 in amino acids: CSARSQTHLHF. CDR3 DNA sequence: TGCAGTGCTAGGTCCCAGACGCACCTCCACTTT.

By sample share, this clonotype is medium-sized. The library was prepared for alpha chains; this beta chain is a stray read, so its frequency means little. The rearrangement links TRBV3-1 to TRBJ2-7; no definite D call. The CDR3 is made up of 13 amino acids. CDR1 and CDR2 (germline): LGHDT, YNNKEL (reference sequence). The V gene lost 4 bases and the J gene lost 0 bases, with 7 bases spanning the gap. The CDR3 spells CASSRGFSYEQYF. As DNA, the CDR3 is TGTGCCAGCAGCCGGGGATTCTCCTACGAGCAGTACTTC.

This clonotype was counted many times. This beta chain was picked up by a library intended for alpha chains and is off target, so its count carries little meaning. The rearrangement uses TRBV18 and TRBJ2-5, with D uncertain. The length of the CDR3 is 13 residues. Germline CDR1 reads KGHSH; CDR2 reads LQKENI. V was clipped by 1 base and J by 9 bases, with 12 bases between them. The DNA of the CDR3 is TGTGCCAGCTCACCACGTCCGCGGTACGCCCAGTACTTC. This codes for CASSPRPRYAQYF.

This clonotype was counted many times. This beta chain slipped into a library made for alpha chains as a stray read, so its size is not meaningful. The rearrangement uses TRBV18 and TRBJ2-7, with D tentatively TRBD1 (6 bases). The germline gives CDR1 KGHSH, CDR2 LQKENI. The V and J ends lost 6 bases and 7 bases respectively, with 13 bases between them. The CDR3 runs to 12 residues. CDR3 bases: TGTGCCAGCTCCCCAGGGGTTGGAGAGCAGTACTTC. It encodes CASSPGVGEQYF.

This clonotype showed up many times. A library made for alpha chains picked up this beta chain off target, so its size means little. V and J are TRBV7-3 and TRBJ1-1; the D gene is possibly TRBD1 (6 bases). CDR1 SGHTA and CDR2 FQGTGA come from the germline V gene. This CDR3 has 15 amino acids. Trimming shortened V by 5 bases and J by 6 bases, and 19 bases separated the two germline ends. CDR3 sequence reads: CASSPEGTRMSEAFF. CDR3 in DNA: TGTGCCAGCAGCCCGGAGGGGACAAGGATGTCTGAAGCTTTCTTT.

This clonotype is judged medium-sized. The library was designed around alpha chains, so this beta chain is a stray read whose abundance carries little weight. V and J are TRBV30 and TRBJ2-7; 8 nucleotides line up with TRBD1. The CDR3 is 15 residues long. V shed 2 bases and J 1 base; nucleotides not matched to a gene: 7. Germline V gene sequence: CDR1 GTSNPN, CDR2 SVGIG (reference sequence). Here the CDR3 reads CAWSTRGTGSYEQYF. The DNA of the CDR3 is TGTGCCTGGAGTACCCGAGGGACAGGATCCTACGAGCAGTACTTC. The variable domain in full, completed from reference TRBV30 and TRBJ2-7, reads SQTIHQWPATLVQPVGSPLSLECTVEGTSNPNLYWYRQAAGRGLQLLFYSVGIGQISSEVPQNLSASRPQDRQFILSSKKLLLSDSGFYLCAWSTRGTGSYEQYFGPGTRLTVT.

This clonotype has only a few counts. A library prepared for alpha chains yielded this beta chain as an off-target read; its size is of little meaning. The V gene is TRBV19, the J gene TRBJ1-2; D is ambiguous. Germline V gene data show CDR1 as LNHDA and CDR2 as SQIVND (reference sequence). The germline V and J ends were trimmed by 6 bases and 8 bases, with 16 bases remaining between them. The CDR3 is made up of 13 amino acids. The CDR3 sequence: CASSQDPRGGYTF. DNA for the CDR3: TGTGCCAGTAGCCAGGACCCAAGAGGGGGCTACACCTTC.

By sample share, this clonotype is medium-sized. A library made for alpha chains picked up this beta chain off target, so its size means little. This chain uses TRBV7-2 with TRBJ2-1; D uncertain. The V and J ends lost 3 bases and 5 bases respectively, with 8 bases between them. The CDR3 runs to 13 residues. CDR1 SGHTA and CDR2 FQGNSA come from the germline V gene. CDR3 nucleotides: TGTGCCAGCAGCTTGGGCAGGAACAATGAGCAGTTCTTC. It encodes CASSLGRNNEQFF.

Relative to its sample, this clonotype is medium-sized. For a library built for alpha chains, this beta chain is a stray read; little rests on its size. J is TRBJ2-1 and V is TRBV28; TRBD2 might be the D (6 bases). The CDR3 is 16 amino acids. The V end lost 2 bases, the J end lost 0 bases, and 11 bases lay between the germline ends. Looked up from germline, CDR1 is MDHEN and CDR2 is SYDVKM. CDR3 nucleotide sequence: TGTGCCAGCAGTTTAGGAAAGCGGGTCTCCTACAATGAGCAGTTCTTC. As protein: CASSLGKRVSYNEQFF.

This clonotype has a count of ten or more. In a library made to pick up alpha chains, this beta chain is a stray read with a size that means little. The DNA for the CDR3 is TGCGCCAGCAGCTTGGAATGGCCAGCTAGCACAGATACGCAGTATTTT. Protein product: CASSLEWPASTDTQYF. The chain joins TRBV5-1 to TRBJ2-3; D is unclear. This CDR3 contains 16 residues. Trimming cost V 0 bases and J 0 bases, with 11 bases left between them. The germline CDR1 and CDR2 sequences are SGHRS and YFSETQ.

This clonotype is judged medium-sized. This beta chain is off target for a library built for alpha chains, so its abundance means little. The chain has TRBV14 and TRBJ2-3; unclear D gene. Germline CDR1 is SGHDN and CDR2 is FVKESK. V lost 0 bases, J lost 5 bases, and 6 bases lay in between. The CDR3 spans 13 residues. CDR3 loop: CASSQDLGDTQYF. The CDR3 DNA is TGTGCCAGCAGCCAAGATCTTGGAGATACGCAGTATTTT. Filled out from reference TRBV14 and TRBJ2-3, the complete variable domain reads EAGVTQFPSHSVIEKGQTVTLRCDPISGHDNLYWYRRVMGKEIKFLLHFVKESKQDESGMPNNRFLAERTGGTYSTLKVQPAELEDSGVYFCASSQDLGDTQYFGPGTRLTVL.

This clonotype ranks as medium-sized (0.01 to 0.1%). In a library made to pick up alpha chains, this beta chain is a stray read with a size that means little. The chain links TRBV18 to TRBJ2-2; D is undetermined. With 1 base removed from V and 0 bases from J, the gap between germline ends came to 15 bases. Germline values: CDR1 KGHSH, CDR2 LQKENI. The CDR3 extends over 18 amino acids. Here the CDR3 DNA reads TGTGCCAGCTCACCACTTCTGCGAAGGAAGGCGAACACCGGGGAGCTGTTTTTT. This encodes CASSPLLRRKANTGELFF.

This clonotype ranks as medium-sized. The library was designed around alpha chains, so this beta chain is a stray read whose abundance carries little weight. This chain uses TRBV12-3 or TRBV12-4 with TRBJ2-1; D not certain. The CDR3 is 13 residues long. Trimming pared 6 bases from V and 2 bases from J, leaving 8 bases between. The CDR3 region is CASSKETYNEQFF. As DNA, the CDR3 is TGTGCCAGCAGCAAGGAGACCTACAATGAGCAGTTCTTC.

In its sample, this clonotype was seen many times. Found in a library prepared for alpha chains, this beta chain is an off-target read, and its abundance has little meaning. The CDR3 spells CASSQADRERTF. CDR3 coding DNA: TGTGCCAGCAGCCAAGCCGACAGGGAAAGAACCTTC. The chain joins TRBV3-1 to TRBJ1-2; 7 nucleotides align to TRBD1. The CDR3 sequence is 12 residues long. In germline, CDR1 is LGHDT, CDR2 YNNKEL (reference sequence). Trimming removed 1 base from V and 14 bases from J; junction bases left unmatched: 7.

This clonotype is judged medium-sized. For a library built for alpha chains, this beta chain is a stray read; little rests on its size. The V and J genes are TRBV27 and TRBJ1-5; TRBD1 aligns across 8 bases. V lost 4 bases to trimming and J lost 7 bases; unmatched junction nucleotides: 3. The CDR3 loop spans 13 amino acids. Germline CDR1 MNHEY, CDR2 SMNVEV (reference sequence). The CDR3 is CASSWAGGQPQHF. For the CDR3, the DNA is TGTGCCAGCAGTTGGGCAGGGGGCCAGCCCCAGCATTTT.